This T cell receptor beta chain was sequenced for a study of T cell repertoires in aging, cancer and after chemotherapy. Turning to the study itself: Six age groups, ranging from 30 or younger to 70 or older, included the donors. Repeat sampling of healthy donors over several months to years showed clear clonal overlap.

V lost 0 bases and J lost 1; bases outside the gene matches: 6. The germline V gene encodes CDR1 ENHRY and CDR2 SYGVKD. This CDR3 contains 17 residues. Rearranged V-D-J TRB sequences were amplified with a mixed TRB-A/B primer pool. From the multiplex PCR reads, TCRdb called clonotypes with MiXCR, one entry per CDR3 protein. The sample contains over 9,000 distinct CDR3 sequences, 37% of which appear only once. Amplification of TCR beta used genomic DNA extracted from peripheral blood. The chain is built from TRBV10-3 and TRBJ2-1; 7 bases line up with TRBD2. Source material: blood. This TCR derives from a human donor in good health. The CDR3 spells CAISESGGRVSYNEQFF. CDR3 in DNA: TGTGCCATCAGTGAGTCGGGGGGGAGGGTGTCCTACAATGAGCAGTTCTTC.